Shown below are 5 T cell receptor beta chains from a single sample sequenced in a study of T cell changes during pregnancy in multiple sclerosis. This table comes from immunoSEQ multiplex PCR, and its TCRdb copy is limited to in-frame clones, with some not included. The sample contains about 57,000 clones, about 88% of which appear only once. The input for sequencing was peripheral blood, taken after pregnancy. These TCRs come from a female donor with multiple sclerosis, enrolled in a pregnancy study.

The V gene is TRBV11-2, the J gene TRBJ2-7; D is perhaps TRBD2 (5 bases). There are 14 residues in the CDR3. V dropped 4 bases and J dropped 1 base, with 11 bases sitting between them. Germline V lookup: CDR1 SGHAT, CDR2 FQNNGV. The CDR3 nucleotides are TGTGCCAGCAGCTCTCTAACGGGATCCTACGAGCAGTACTTC. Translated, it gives CASSSLTGSYEQYF.

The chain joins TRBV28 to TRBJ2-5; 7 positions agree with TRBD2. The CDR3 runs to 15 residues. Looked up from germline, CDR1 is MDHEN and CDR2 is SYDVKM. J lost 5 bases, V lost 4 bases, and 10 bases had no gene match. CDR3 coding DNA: TGTGCCAGCAGTTCTCCGGGGGGTGTTCTTGAGACCCAGTACTTC. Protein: CASSSPGGVLETQYF.

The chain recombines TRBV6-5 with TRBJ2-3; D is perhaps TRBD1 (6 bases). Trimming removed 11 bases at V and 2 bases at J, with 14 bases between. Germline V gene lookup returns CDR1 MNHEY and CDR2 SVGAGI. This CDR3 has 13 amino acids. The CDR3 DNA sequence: TGTGCCTCGACAGGAGATCTCACAGATACGCAGTATTTT. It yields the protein CASTGDLTDTQYF.

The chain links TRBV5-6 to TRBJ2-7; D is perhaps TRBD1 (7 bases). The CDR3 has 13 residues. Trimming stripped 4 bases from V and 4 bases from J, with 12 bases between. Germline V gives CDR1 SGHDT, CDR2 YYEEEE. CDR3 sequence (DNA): TGTGCCAGCAGCGCGGGACAGCTTTACGAGCAGTACTTC. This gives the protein CASSAGQLYEQYF.

CDR3 in DNA: TGTGCCAGCACCCCACGGGGGACAGGGAACACTGAAGCTTTCTTT. Translating gives CASTPRGTGNTEAFF. The chain is built from TRBV28 and TRBJ1-1, with 8 bases matching TRBD1. CDR1 is MDHEN, CDR2 SYDVKM, per germline. The CDR3 loop spans 15 amino acids. V trimming: 7 bases; J trimming: 1 base; junction bases outside the gene matches: 8.